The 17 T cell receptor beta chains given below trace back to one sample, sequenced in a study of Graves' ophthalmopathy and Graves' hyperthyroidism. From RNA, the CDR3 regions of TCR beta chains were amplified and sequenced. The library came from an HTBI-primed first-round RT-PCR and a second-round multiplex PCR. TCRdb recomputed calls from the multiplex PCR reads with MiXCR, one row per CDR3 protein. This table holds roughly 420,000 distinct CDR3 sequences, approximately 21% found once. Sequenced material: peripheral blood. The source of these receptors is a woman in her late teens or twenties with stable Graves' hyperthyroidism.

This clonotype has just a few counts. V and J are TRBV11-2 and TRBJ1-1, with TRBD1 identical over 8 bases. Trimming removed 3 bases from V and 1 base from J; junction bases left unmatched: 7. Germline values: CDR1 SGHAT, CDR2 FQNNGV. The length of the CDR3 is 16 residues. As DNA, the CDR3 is TGTGCCAGCAGCTTTCCCCAGGGGGCTCCGAACACTGAAGCTTTCTTT. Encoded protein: CASSFPQGAPNTEAFF.

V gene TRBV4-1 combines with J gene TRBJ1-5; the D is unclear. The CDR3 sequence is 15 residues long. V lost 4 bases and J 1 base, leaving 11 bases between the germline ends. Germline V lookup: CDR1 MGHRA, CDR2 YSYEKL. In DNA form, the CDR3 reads TGCGCCAGCAGCCGGCGTGGGGAAAGCAATCAGCCCCAGCATTTT. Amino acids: CASSRRGESNQPQHF.

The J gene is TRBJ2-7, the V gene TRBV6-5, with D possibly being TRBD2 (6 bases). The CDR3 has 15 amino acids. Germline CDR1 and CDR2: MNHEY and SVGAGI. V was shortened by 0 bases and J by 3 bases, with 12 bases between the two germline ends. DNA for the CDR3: TGTGCCAGCAGTTACTCTGGGGGAGGAGGCTACGAGCAGTACTTC. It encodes CASSYSGGGGYEQYF.

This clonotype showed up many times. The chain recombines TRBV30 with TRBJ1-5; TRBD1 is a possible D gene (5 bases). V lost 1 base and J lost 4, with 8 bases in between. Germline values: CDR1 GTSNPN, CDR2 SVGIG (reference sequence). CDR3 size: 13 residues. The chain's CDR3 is CAWSAGQNQPQHF. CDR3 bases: TGTGCCTGGAGTGCAGGGCAGAATCAGCCCCAGCATTTT.

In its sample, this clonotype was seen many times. CDR3 sequence: CSARARDNSYEQYF. The CDR3 DNA sequence: TGCAGTGCTAGGGCGCGGGACAACTCCTACGAGCAGTACTTC. The chain has TRBV20-1 and TRBJ2-7; D assignment may be TRBD1 or TRBD2 (6 bases each). From germline, CDR1 is DFQATT and CDR2 SNEGSKA (reference sequence). With 3 bases removed from V and 0 bases from J, the gap between germline ends came to 12 bases. There are 14 residues in the CDR3.

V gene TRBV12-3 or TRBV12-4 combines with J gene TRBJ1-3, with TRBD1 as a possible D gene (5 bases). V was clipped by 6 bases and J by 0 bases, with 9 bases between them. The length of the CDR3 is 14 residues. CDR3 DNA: TGTGCCAGCAGGGGGGACCGCTCTGGAAACACCATATATTTT. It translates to CASRGDRSGNTIYF.

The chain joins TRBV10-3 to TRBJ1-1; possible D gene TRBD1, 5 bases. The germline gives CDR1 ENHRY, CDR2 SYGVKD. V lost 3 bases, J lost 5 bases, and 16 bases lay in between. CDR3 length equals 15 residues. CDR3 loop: CAISDPTALRTEAFF. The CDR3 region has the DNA TGTGCCATCAGTGACCCGACAGCTCTAAGGACTGAAGCTTTCTTT.

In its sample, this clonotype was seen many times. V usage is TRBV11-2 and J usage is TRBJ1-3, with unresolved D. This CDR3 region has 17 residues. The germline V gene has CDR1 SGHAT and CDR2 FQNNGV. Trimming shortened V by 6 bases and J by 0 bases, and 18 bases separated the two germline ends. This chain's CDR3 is CASRVGPRIASGNTIYF. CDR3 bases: TGTGCCAGCAGGGTGGGCCCGAGGATTGCCTCTGGAAACACCATATATTTT.

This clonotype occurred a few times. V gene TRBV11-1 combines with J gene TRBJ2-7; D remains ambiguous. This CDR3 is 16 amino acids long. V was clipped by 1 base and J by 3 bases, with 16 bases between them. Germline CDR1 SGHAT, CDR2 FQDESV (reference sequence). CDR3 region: CASSLVPDTPIYEQYF. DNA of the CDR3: TGTGCCAGCAGCTTAGTGCCAGACACCCCCATCTACGAGCAGTACTTC.

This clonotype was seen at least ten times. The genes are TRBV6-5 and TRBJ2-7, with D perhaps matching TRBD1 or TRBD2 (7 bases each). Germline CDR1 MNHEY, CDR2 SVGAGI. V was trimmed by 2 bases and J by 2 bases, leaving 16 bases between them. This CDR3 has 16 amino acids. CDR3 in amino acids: CASSYMGRGGPYEQYF. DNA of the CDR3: TGTGCCAGCAGTTACATGGGCAGGGGGGGCCCCTACGAGCAGTACTTC.

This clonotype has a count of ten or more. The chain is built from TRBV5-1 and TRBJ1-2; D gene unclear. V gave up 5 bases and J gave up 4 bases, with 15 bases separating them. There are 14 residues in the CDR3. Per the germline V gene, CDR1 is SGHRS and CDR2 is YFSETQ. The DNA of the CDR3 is TGCGCCAGCAGACGGACGGTTGACCCCTATGGCTACACCTTC. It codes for CASRRTVDPYGYTF. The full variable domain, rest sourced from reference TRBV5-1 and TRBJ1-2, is KAGVTQTPRYLIKTRGQQVTLSCSPISGHRSVSWYQQTPGQGLQFLFEYFSETQRNKGNFPGRFSGRQFSNSRSEMNVSTLELGDSALYLCASRRTVDPYGYTFGSGTRLTVV.

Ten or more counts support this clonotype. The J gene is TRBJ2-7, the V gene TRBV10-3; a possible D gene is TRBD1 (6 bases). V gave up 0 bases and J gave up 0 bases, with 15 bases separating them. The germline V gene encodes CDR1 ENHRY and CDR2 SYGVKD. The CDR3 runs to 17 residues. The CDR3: CAISESYTGKSSYEQYF. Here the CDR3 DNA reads TGTGCCATCAGTGAGTCGTATACAGGGAAGAGCTCCTACGAGCAGTACTTC.

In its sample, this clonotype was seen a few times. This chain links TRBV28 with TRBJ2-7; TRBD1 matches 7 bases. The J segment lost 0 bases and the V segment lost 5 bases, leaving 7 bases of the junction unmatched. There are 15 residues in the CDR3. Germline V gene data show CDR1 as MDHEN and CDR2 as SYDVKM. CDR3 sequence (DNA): TGTGCCAGCAGTCCCGTGGACAGGAGCTCCTACGAGCAGTACTTC. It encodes CASSPVDRSSYEQYF.

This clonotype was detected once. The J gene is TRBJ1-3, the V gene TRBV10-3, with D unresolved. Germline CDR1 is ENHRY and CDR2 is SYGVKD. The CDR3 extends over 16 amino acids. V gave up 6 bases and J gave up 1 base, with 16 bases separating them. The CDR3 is CAIRIFTRESGNTIYF. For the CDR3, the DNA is TGTGCCATCAGGATTTTTACTAGGGAATCTGGAAACACCATATATTTT.

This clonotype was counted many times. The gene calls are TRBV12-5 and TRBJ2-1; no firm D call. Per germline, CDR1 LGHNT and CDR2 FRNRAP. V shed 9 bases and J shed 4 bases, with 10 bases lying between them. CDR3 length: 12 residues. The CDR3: CASKADYNEQFF. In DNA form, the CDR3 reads TGTGCTAGCAAGGCTGATTACAATGAGCAGTTCTTC.

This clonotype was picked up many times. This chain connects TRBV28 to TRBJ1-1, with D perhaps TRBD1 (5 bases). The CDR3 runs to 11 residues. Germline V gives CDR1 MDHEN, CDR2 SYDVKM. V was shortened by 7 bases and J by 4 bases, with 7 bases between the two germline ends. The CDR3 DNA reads TGTGCCAGCACAGGGATCACTGAAGCTTTCTTT. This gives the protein CASTGITEAFF.

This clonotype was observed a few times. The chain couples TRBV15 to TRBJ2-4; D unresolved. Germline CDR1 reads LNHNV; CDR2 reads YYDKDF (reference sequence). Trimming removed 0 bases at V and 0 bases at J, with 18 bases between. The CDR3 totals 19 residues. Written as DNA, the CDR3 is TGTGCCACCAGCAGAGATAGCAGGACGGATAAACTAGCCAAAAACATTCAGTACTTC. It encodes CATSRDSRTDKLAKNIQYF.